Only a few counts were recorded for the clone carrying this TCR beta chain. Its target is unknown. This entry is derived from a study of cytomegalovirus exposure and HLA in healthy donors. Study outcomes and limitations: For most subjects, TCR beta sequences were reported to predict HLA-A and HLA-B alleles with accuracy.

This PCR relied on a set of 60 Vbeta primers and 13 Jbeta primers. Data came from immunoSEQ multiplex PCR; TCRdb stores just in-frame clones and leaves some out. This table holds about 140,000 clones, about 75% found once. The receptor's source is a woman in her thirties in good health and CMV-seronegative. Sequencing was carried out using PBMCs.

The CDR3 DNA follows: TGTGCCAGCAGCTTCGGGGGAGATAACACCGGGGAGCTGTTTTTT. This gives the protein CASSFGGDNTGELFF. The chain recombines TRBV28 with TRBJ2-2; possible D gene TRBD2, 6 bases. Germline V gene lookup returns CDR1 MDHEN and CDR2 SYDVKM. Trimming removed 6 bases from V and 2 bases from J, with 13 bases in between. This CDR3 is built from 15 residues.